This T cell receptor (beta chain) originates from a study of relationships among human T cell subsets. Findings and caveats of the study: Th1, Th2 and regulatory T cells shared many CDR3 sequences.

From mRNA, alpha and beta CDR3 regions were amplified using semiquantitative ARM-PCR. Tagged nested gene-specific primers were used first, then communal superprimers amplified exponentially. TCRdb analysed the multiplex PCR reads with MiXCR anew, one entry per CDR3 protein. The profile shows around 14,000 distinct CDR3 sequences, around 62% of them singletons. The germline CDR1 and CDR2 sequences are SGHRS and YFSETQ. Trimming cost V 0 bases and J 0 bases, with 13 bases left between them. This CDR3 region has 17 residues. Regarding this clonotype: Its cognate antigen is unknown.

Sequencing used total T cells sorted from blood. The origin of this receptor is a man aged 35-49 years in good health. The chain uses TRBV5-1 and TRBJ2-1; D possibly corresponds to TRBD2 (5 bases). The CDR3 is CASSLGRNVHSYNEQFF. The CDR3 DNA is TGCGCCAGCAGCTTGGGGAGGAATGTTCACTCCTACAATGAGCAGTTCTTC.